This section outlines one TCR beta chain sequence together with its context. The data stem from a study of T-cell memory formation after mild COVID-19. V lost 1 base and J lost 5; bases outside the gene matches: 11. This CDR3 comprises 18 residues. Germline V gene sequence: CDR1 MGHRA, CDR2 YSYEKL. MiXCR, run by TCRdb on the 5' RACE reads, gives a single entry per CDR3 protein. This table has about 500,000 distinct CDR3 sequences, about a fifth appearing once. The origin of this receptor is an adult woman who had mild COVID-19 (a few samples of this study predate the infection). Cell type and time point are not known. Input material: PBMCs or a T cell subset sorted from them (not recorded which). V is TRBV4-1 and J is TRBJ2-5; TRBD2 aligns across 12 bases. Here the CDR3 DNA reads TGCGCCAGCAGCCAAGCTCATCTAGCGGGGGGGCTTGGGGAGACCCAGTACTTC. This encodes CASSQAHLAGGLGETQYF.